This TCR beta chain was observed in a study of metastatic and nonmetastatic thyroid tumors. CDR3 length: 14 amino acids. CDR1 is SNHLY, CDR2 FYNNEI, per germline. Trimming took off 4 bases at V and 5 bases at J, with 13 bases between the two ends. This clone occurred a few times. Per the authors' pipeline: Clinicopathological groups differed in CDR3, with these differences serving to build a distant-metastasis classifier for papillary thyroid cancer. TCRdb reprocessed the PCR reads via MiXCR. V and J calls and clone size were set by TCRdb, not the authors. Of around 23,000 clones in the sample, about 22% were seen once. Not a single patient had been given any form of treatment at any point before undergoing thyroid surgery.

Sequenced sample: tumor tissue. The V and J genes are TRBV2 and TRBJ2-3; possibly TRBD1 or TRBD2 for D (5 bases each). This receptor was obtained from a female donor with papillary thyroid cancer or a benign thyroid nodule (not recorded which). Some clones in this sample may be carry-over from other donors' samples. The CDR3 nucleotides read TGTGCCAGCAGTGGGGGGTCTCTGCAAGATACGCAGTATTTT. It codes for CASSGGSLQDTQYF.